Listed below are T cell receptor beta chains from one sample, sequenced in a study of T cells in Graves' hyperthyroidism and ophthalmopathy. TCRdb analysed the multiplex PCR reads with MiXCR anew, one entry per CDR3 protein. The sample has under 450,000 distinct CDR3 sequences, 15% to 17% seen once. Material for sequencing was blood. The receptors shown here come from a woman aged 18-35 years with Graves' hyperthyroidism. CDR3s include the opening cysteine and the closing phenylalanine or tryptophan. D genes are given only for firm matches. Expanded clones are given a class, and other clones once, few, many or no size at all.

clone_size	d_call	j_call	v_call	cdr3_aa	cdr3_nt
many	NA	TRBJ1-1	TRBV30	CAWSRTGLNTEAFF	TGTGCCTGGAGTCGAACGGGTCTGAACACTGAAGCTTTCTTT
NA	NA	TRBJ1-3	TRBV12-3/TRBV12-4	CASSWMRNTIYF	TGTGCCAGCAGTTGGATGAGGAACACCATATATTTT
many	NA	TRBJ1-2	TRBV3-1	CASSLQKYGYTF	TGTGCCAGCAGCCTACAGAAGTATGGCTACACCTTC
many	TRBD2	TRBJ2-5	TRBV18	CASSLASGSYQETQYF	TGTGCCAGCTCATTGGCTAGCGGGAGTTACCAAGAGACCCAGTACTTC
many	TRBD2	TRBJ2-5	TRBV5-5	CASSPGLAGDNQETQYF	TGTGCCAGCAGCCCTGGACTAGCGGGGGACAACCAAGAGACCCAGTACTTC
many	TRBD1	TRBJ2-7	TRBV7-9	CASSFQGTGNYEQYF	TGTGCCAGCAGCTTCCAAGGGACAGGGAACTACGAGCAGTACTTC
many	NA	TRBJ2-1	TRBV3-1	CASSQDLKSSYNEQFF	TGTGCCAGCAGCCAAGACCTAAAATCCTCCTACAATGAGCAGTTCTTC
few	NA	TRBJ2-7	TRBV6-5	CASSYGFPSYEQYF	TGTGCCAGCAGTTACGGTTTTCCCTCCTACGAGCAGTACTTC
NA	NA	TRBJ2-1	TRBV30	CAWTQKDEQFF	TGTGCCTGGACCCAAAAGGATGAGCAGTTCTTC
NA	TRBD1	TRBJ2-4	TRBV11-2	CASSFMGTGALAKNIQYF	TGTGCCAGCAGCTTTATGGGGACAGGGGCTCTAGCCAAAAACATTCAGTACTTC
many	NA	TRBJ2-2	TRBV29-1	CSEPQGPGQTNTGELFF	TGCAGCGAACCCCAAGGCCCTGGACAGACGAACACCGGGGAGCTGTTTTTT
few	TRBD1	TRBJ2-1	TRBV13	CASAGTGDFNEQFF	TGTGCCAGCGCCGGGACAGGGGATTTCAATGAGCAGTTCTTC
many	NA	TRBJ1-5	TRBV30	CAWSITANQPQHF	TGTGCCTGGAGTATAACAGCTAATCAGCCCCAGCATTTT
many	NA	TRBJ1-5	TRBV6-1	CASSEIGPSGQPQHF	TGTGCCAGCAGTGAAATTGGCCCTTCGGGGCAGCCCCAGCATTTT
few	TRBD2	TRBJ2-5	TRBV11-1	CASSLSPDLAGETQYF	TGTGCCAGCAGCTTGTCCCCGGATCTAGCGGGAGAGACCCAGTACTTC
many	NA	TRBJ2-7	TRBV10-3	CAISEGFTYEQYF	TGTGCCATCAGTGAAGGGTTTACATACGAGCAGTACTTC
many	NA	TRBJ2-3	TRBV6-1	CASSARDLDTDTQYF	TGTGCCAGCAGCGCCCGGGACTTAGACACAGATACGCAGTATTTT
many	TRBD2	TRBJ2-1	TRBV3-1	CASSQGEGEDEQFF	TGTGCCAGCAGCCAAGGGGAGGGAGAAGATGAGCAGTTCTTC
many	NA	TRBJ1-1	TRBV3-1	CASSQDYRANTEAFF	TGTGCCAGCAGCCAAGACTACAGGGCTAACACTGAAGCTTTCTTT
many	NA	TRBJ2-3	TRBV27	CASSPRGGRTVTDTQYF	TGTGCCAGCAGTCCGCGCGGGGGCAGAACCGTCACAGATACGCAGTATTTT
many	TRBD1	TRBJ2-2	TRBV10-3	CAISGRDRVNTGELFF	TGTGCCATCAGTGGCCGGGACAGGGTTAACACCGGGGAGCTGTTTTTT
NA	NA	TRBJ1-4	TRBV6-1	CASGREKLFF	TGTGCCAGCGGACGGGAAAAACTGTTTTTT
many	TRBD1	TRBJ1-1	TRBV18	CASSPPNRGPAEAFF	TGTGCCAGCTCACCCCCCAACAGGGGGCCCGCTGAAGCTTTCTTT
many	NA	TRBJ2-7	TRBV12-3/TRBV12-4	CASSSRTRGVYEQYF	TGTGCCAGCAGCAGCCGTACCAGGGGGGTCTACGAGCAGTACTTC
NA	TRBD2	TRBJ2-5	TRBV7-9	CASSFSSGGGAQYF	TGTGCCAGCAGCTTCAGTAGCGGGGGGGGGGCCCAGTACTTC
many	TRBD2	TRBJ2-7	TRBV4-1	CASSHRTSGPYEQYF	TGCGCCAGCAGCCACAGGACTAGCGGGCCCTACGAGCAGTACTTC
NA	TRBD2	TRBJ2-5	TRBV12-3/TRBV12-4	CASSPLAGGPGTQYF	TGTGCCAGCAGTCCACTAGCGGGGGGGCCAGGGACCCAGTACTTC
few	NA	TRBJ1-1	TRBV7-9	CASSPQGLPRTEAFF	TGTGCCAGCAGCCCCCAGGGACTGCCAAGGACTGAAGCTTTCTTT
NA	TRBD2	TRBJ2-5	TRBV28	CAISERGGGTLQETQYF	TGTGCCATCAGTGAGCGTGGGGGGGGGACCCTCCAAGAGACCCAGTACTTC
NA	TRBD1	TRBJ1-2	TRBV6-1	CVTSTGIGYTF	TGTGTCACCTCGACAGGGATTGGCTACACCTTC
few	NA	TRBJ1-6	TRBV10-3	CAISESEASSYNSPLHF	TGTGCCATCAGTGAGTCAGAGGCGAGCTCCTATAATTCACCCCTCCACTTT
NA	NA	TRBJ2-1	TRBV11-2	CASSLEGASHNEQFF	TGTGCCAGCAGCTTAGAAGGGGCCTCCCACAATGAGCAGTTCTTC
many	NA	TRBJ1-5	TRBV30	CAWSLQVDQPQHF	TGTGCCTGGAGTTTACAGGTAGATCAGCCCCAGCATTTT
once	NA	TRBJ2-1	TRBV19	CASSPRTGGEKFF	TGTGCCAGTAGTCCAAGAACAGGGGGGGAAAAGTTCTTC
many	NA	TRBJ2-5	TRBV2	CASQLRGQETQYF	TGTGCCAGCCAACTCCGGGGGCAAGAGACCCAGTACTTC
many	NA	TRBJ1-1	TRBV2	CASSLEPGQATEAFF	TGTGCCAGCAGTCTCGAACCGGGCCAGGCCACTGAAGCTTTCTTT
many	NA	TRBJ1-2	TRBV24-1	CATSDGGARGYTF	TGTGCCACCAGTGATGGGGGGGCACGGGGCTACACCTTC
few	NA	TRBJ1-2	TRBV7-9	CASSLVVTAYGYTF	TGTGCCAGCAGCTTAGTAGTCACCGCCTATGGCTACACCTTC
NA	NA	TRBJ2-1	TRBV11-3	CASSFQQGAEQFF	TGTGCCAGCAGCTTCCAACAGGGCGCCGAGCAGTTCTTC
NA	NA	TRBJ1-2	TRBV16	CASSHGGYGYTF	TGTGCCAGCAGCCATGGCGGTTATGGCTACACCTTC
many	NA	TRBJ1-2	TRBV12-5	CASGLVLRQGPNYGYTF	TGTGCTAGTGGTTTGGTACTTAGGCAGGGGCCAAACTATGGCTACACCTTC
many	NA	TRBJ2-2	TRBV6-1	CASSESGPYTGELFF	TGTGCCAGCAGTGAATCAGGCCCGTACACCGGGGAGCTGTTTTTT